The sequence of this T cell receptor (beta chain) was determined in a study of cytomegalovirus exposure and HLA in healthy donors. This CDR3 region has 14 residues. Germline V gives CDR1 SGDLS, CDR2 YYNGEE. V dropped 3 bases and J dropped 2 bases, with 11 bases sitting between them. PCR employed 60 Vbeta and 13 Jbeta primers. Clones were sequenced by immunoSEQ multiplex PCR, and TCRdb holds only the in-frame ones, with some missing. Of about 100,000 clones listed, 81% are singletons. With respect to this clone: Its target is not known.

General observations from the study: Analysis performed later showed TCR beta chains linked to HLA being more clonally expanded than equally common others.

This receptor was obtained from a man between 25 and 39 years old in good health and CMV-seronegative. Specimen: PBMCs. The rearrangement links TRBV9 to TRBJ2-5; maybe TRBD1 (6 bases). The CDR3 spells CASSEGGGQETQYF. CDR3 nucleotide sequence: TGTGCCAGCAGCGAAGGGGGTGGTCAAGAGACCCAGTACTTC.